This T cell receptor (beta chain) came from a study of radiotherapy plus CTLA-4 blockade in lung cancer. General study points: Expansion of tumor-derived TCR clones was observed in blood after radiotherapy plus ipilimumab.

Each patient with chemo-refractory metastatic non-small-cell lung cancer was treated with focal radiation plus CTLA-4 blockade using ipilimumab. TCRdb's copy holds only in-frame clones and misses some; the assay was immunoSEQ multiplex PCR. Among 48,000 or so clones listed, just under 85% were seen once. To note about this clone: Its antigen is as yet unknown.

Germline values: CDR1 SGHDN, CDR2 FVKESK. The CDR3 consists of 14 residues. Trimming shortened V by 4 bases and J by 9 bases, and 13 bases separated the two germline ends. The sequences come from peripheral blood, collected from a patient treated with radiotherapy plus ipilimumab. The chain links TRBV14 to TRBJ1-6; D is unresolved. The clonotype comes from a human donor with non-small cell lung cancer whose response to radiotherapy plus ipilimumab could not be evaluated. CDR3 amino acids: CASSRKGEGSPLHF. CDR3 bases: TGTGCCAGCAGCCGAAAAGGAGAAGGTTCACCCCTCCACTTT.